Reported below is one T cell receptor (beta chain). Its antigen is still unknown. Qualities for individual bases were not recorded, and no much larger clone is one base off. TCRbeta CDR3 regions were amplified from genomic DNA by means of the immunoSEQ Assay, a bias-controlled multiplex PCR. Processing in the source paper ran as follows. Within the assay, amplification of reference gene primers was used to estimate how many nucleated cells each sample contained. To quantify the absolute abundance of each unique TCRbeta CDR3 rearrangement, sequence reads were collapsed and filtered. Productive Simpson clonality was computed per sample as the square root of Simpson's diversity index over productive rearrangements. TCRdb limited this immuneACCESS table to in-frame rearrangements with V and J called. A share of clones is missing; checked studies link under half to unresolved V genes, and the rest is unexplained. That table furnishes V, J and clone size, whereas the DNA furnished D and trimming. The sample has more than 200,000 clones on record, under 95% of them singletons. The top ten clonotypes cover around 1.8% of the sample.

For CDR1 and CDR2, the germline V gene (reference sequence) lists SEHNR and FQNEAQ. The junction carries 11 bases between V and J, which are trimmed by 1 base and 2 bases respectively. The CDR3 sequence holds 15 residues, the cysteine and phenylalanine included. Only CDR3 DNA is held: 45 bases, read in frame from base 1. This sample is part of a study of blood T cell repertoires in COVID-19 (dated by TCRdb to 2020 to 2022). With respect to the entire study: Samples from collaborators originated in the United States, Italy and Spain and spanned both the acute and convalescent phases of COVID-19. The material from the prospective study consisted of cDNA or gDNA derived from T cells, B-cell-depleted T cells, or PBMCs. Subjects who had been exposed to COVID-19, were actively infected with it, or had recovered from it provided the deeply sampled blood TCRbeta repertoires that made up the dataset. A freely available public database, intended as a resource for researchers studying the immune response to SARS-CoV-2, is where the repertoires were released. Samples were obtained from the ongoing ImmuneRACE study (first 160 participants) and from some 1,200 subjects provided by 6 global collaborators. Nearly every sample came with metadata listing a de-identified subject ID, COVID-19 status, age in years and sex. Where HLA class I and class II types were available, the types were taken from metadata supplied by the sample provider, not from assay-based typing. The full study reports these points: The quantity of clinical and demographic metadata differed by source and by participant and was supplied without curation.

In the prospective study, participants were roughly 18 to 100 years old, resided in 24 geographic areas of the United States, and were enrolled through a virtual design. In the prospective study, cohorts were assigned on the basis of participant-reported clinical history obtained from a screening survey and a study questionnaire. Recovered participants in ImmuneRACE Cohort 3 were defined by two consecutive negative NP/OP PCR tests, clearance by a healthcare professional, or resolution of symptoms. In the prospective study, whole blood, serum and a nasopharyngeal or oropharyngeal swab were collected from each participant by mobile phlebotomists. Additional blood draws and questionnaires over an approximately 2-month period could optionally be provided by prospective study participants. Prospective study blood samples were shipped either frozen or at room temperature before DNA extraction.

The chain joins TRBV7-9 to TRBJ2-5; a tentative D match to TRBD2 spans 5 bases. This TCR was sampled from a woman aged 18-30 years who had recovered from COVID-19. The sequencing sample was made of PBMCs or T cells enriched from blood (not recorded which). The sequenced DNA: TGTGCCAGCAGCTTAGGGCTAGCATCGCAAGAGACCCAGTACTTC. This encodes CASSLGLASQETQYF.